This T cell receptor (beta chain) comes out of a study of blood T cell repertoires in COVID-19. As for the study in general: Researchers got acute and convalescent COVID-19 samples from the United States, Italy and Spain. In each case, the material was cDNA or gDNA derived from T cells, B-cell-depleted T cells, or PBMCs.

This CDR3 has 18 residues. From germline, CDR1 is SEHNR and CDR2 FQNEAQ (reference sequence). J lost 8 bases, V lost 4 bases, and 19 bases had no gene match. In the authors' methods: Quantification of nucleated cells was approximated via reference gene primer amplification. TCRdb's table, derived via immunoSEQ multiplex PCR, lists solely in-frame clones and lacks some. Clonal size and the V and J genes are those of that table, whereas D and trimming came from the DNA. This sample has some 150,000 clones, with approximately 82% found just once. Sequencing input: peripheral blood. This TCR derives from a human donor in a cohort sampled during active COVID-19. V is TRBV7-9 and J is TRBJ1-2, with TRBD1 identical over 10 bases. The CDR3 coding sequence is TGTGCCAGCAGCTCAATAGACAGGGGGCAAAGTTTTTTAAAAGGCTACACCTTC. Its protein product is CASSSIDRGQSFLKGYTF.